This T cell receptor beta chain originates from a study of T cell repertoires in cytomegalovirus infection. Study in general: Selection of CMV epitopes for the study included recently identified HLA-C-restricted and well-studied HLA-B-restricted ones. Carrying CMV and the relevant HLA type showed in public TCR beta signatures. Findings and limits, study-wide: Carriers of CMV and the relevant HLA type were discriminated by public TCR beta frequency. In two of eight donors, the top clonotype was HLA-C-restricted CMV-specific.

TCRdb called the reads again in MiXCR, with one record for every CDR3 protein. The table includes 200,000 or so distinct CDR3 sequences, roughly two fifths detected once. Germline V lookup: CDR1 MNHNS, CDR2 SASEGT. This CDR3 has 15 amino acids. The V end lost 6 bases, the J end lost 2 bases, and 17 bases lay between the germline ends. Concerning this clonotype itself: Antigen: not known.

The sequence came from a human donor in good health (CMV status not recorded). Some clones in this sample may be carry-over from other donors' samples. The source was CD8+ T cells from cultured PBMCs, collected from culture after CMV antigen stimulation. The V and J genes are TRBV6-1 and TRBJ2-7; no reliable D call. CDR3 sequence (DNA): TGTGCCAGCAGCCCCGGGCATTCGCTAACCTACGAGCAGTACTTC. Translation: CASSPGHSLTYEQYF.